A single sample is the source of the 2 T cell receptor beta chains below, sequenced in a study of tumor and adjacent non-tumor tissue in lung cancer. A modified ARM-PCR protocol with three rounds of nested PCR amplified TCRbeta. Using its own MiXCR run on the multiplex PCR reads, TCRdb lists one record per CDR3 protein. The table has just over 200,000 distinct CDR3 sequences, 60% to 75% seen once; the top ten hold 20% to 25%. This sample's RNA came from whole unsorted tissue. Sequencing was done on a sample of lung tumor tissue. The source of these receptors is a man between 60 and 75 years old with non-small cell lung cancer.

Turning to this clonotype: One base away lies a much larger clone, so this may be a sequencing read error. This chain joins TRBV30 and TRBJ1-1; possible D gene TRBD1, 5 bases. The CDR3 runs to 14 residues. Germline V gene lookup returns CDR1 GTSNPN and CDR2 SVGIG (reference sequence). Here the CDR3 DNA reads TGTGCCTGGAGTATACCAGGGAAGGACACTGAAGCTGTCTTT. Translated, it gives CAWSIPGKDTEAVF. Combining the CDR3 with reference TRBV30 and TRBJ1-1 gives the whole variable domain SQTIHQWPATLVQPVGSPLSLECTVEGTSNPNLYWYRQAAGRGLQLLFYSVGIGQISSEVPQNLSASRPQDRQFILSSKKLLLSDSGFYLCAWSIPGKDTEAVFGQGTRLTVV.

CDR3 nucleotides: TGCGCCAGCAGCCAAGATTCTCTTCGGGGTGCTAACTATGGCTACACCTTC. This translates into CASSQDSLRGANYGYTF. J is TRBJ1-2 and V is TRBV4-1; unclear D gene. V lost 0 bases to trimming and J lost 0 bases, with 14 bases between them. This CDR3 is 17 amino acids long. Germline V gene sequence: CDR1 MGHRA, CDR2 YSYEKL.